Following are 9 T cell receptor beta chains from one sample sequenced in a study of T cells in Graves' hyperthyroidism and ophthalmopathy. TCR beta CDR3 region amplification was performed from RNA transcripts. HTBI primers were used for first-round RT-PCR of the TCR CDR3. TCRdb called the multiplex PCR reads again in MiXCR, with one record for every CDR3 protein. The top ten hold 5.3% of the sample, which has under 550,000 distinct CDR3 sequences, 12% to 15% seen once. Sequences were obtained from blood. These TCRs come from a woman aged 18 to 35 with Graves' hyperthyroidism.

V and J are TRBV4-1 and TRBJ2-5, with a tentative D call TRBD1 (6 bases). The germline V gene encodes CDR1 MGHRA and CDR2 YSYEKL. Trimming took 0 bases from V and 0 from J, leaving 14 bases between them. The CDR3 spans 17 residues. The CDR3, as DNA: TGCGCCAGCAGCCAAGATTTGACAGGCGGCCACCAAGAGACCCAGTACTTC. Amino acid sequence: CASSQDLTGGHQETQYF.

V gene TRBV12-3 or TRBV12-4 combines with J gene TRBJ1-5; TRBD1 might be the D (5 bases). V lost 7 bases to trimming and J lost 2 bases, with 9 bases between them. The CDR3 is made up of 13 amino acids. The CDR3 sequence: CASTLQGNQPQHF. As DNA, the CDR3 is TGTGCCAGCACCCTACAGGGCAATCAGCCCCAGCATTTT.

This clonotype has only a few counts. The chain employs TRBV4-3 and TRBJ2-5; no definite D call. Germline CDR1 reads LGHNA; CDR2 reads YSLEER. The CDR3 spans 15 residues. With 0 bases removed from V and 1 base from J, the gap between germline ends came to 9 bases. The DNA of the CDR3 is TGCGCCAGCAGCCAAGATATGGGCCCCCAAGAGACCCAGTACTTC. Residues: CASSQDMGPQETQYF.

This clonotype has a count of ten or more. The gene calls are TRBV6-1 and TRBJ2-5, with D possibly called TRBD1 or TRBD2 (5 bases each). V lost 6 bases, J lost 1 base, and 12 bases lay in between. CDR3 length equals 14 residues. Germline V lookup: CDR1 MNHNS, CDR2 SASEGT. CDR3 amino acids: CASRGEWGQETQYF. CDR3 bases: TGTGCCAGCAGGGGGGAGTGGGGCCAAGAGACCCAGTACTTC.

This clonotype came up many times. The gene calls are TRBV2 and TRBJ2-3; possible D gene TRBD2, 5 bases. Germline V CDR1 and CDR2: SNHLY, FYNNEI. The ends were cut back, 6 bases at V and 2 bases at J, with 12 bases in the middle. This CDR3 is built from 14 residues. This chain's CDR3 is CASREDLATDTQYF. CDR3 sequence (DNA): TGTGCCAGCAGGGAGGACTTGGCCACAGATACGCAGTATTTT.

At least ten counts were recorded for this clonotype. The rearrangement joins TRBV18 to TRBJ2-7; TRBD2 agrees at 10 bases. CDR3 length: 14 amino acids. CDR1 and CDR2 (germline): KGHSH, LQKENI. The V segment lost 4 bases and the J segment 3 bases; nucleotides outside the gene matches: 3. CDR3 in DNA: TGTGCCAGCTCACGCCAGCGGGAGGGCTACGAGCAGTACTTC. This gives the protein CASSRQREGYEQYF.

This clonotype appeared many times. The rearrangement links TRBV30 to TRBJ1-6; maybe TRBD1 (5 bases). Germline-derived CDR1 and CDR2 are GTSNPN and SVGIG (reference sequence). Trimming cost V 4 bases and J 7 bases, with 11 bases left between them. The length of the CDR3 is 13 residues. This CDR3 reads CAWMGERNSPLHF. DNA for the CDR3: TGTGCCTGGATGGGGGAGCGGAATTCACCCCTCCACTTT.

The rearrangement links TRBV12-3 or TRBV12-4 to TRBJ1-2; the match to TRBD1 covers 7 bases. After removal of 4 bases from V and 5 bases from J, the junction contained 7 bases not matched to a gene. The CDR3 sequence is 14 residues long. The CDR3 nucleotides read TGTGCCAGCAGTTCCCGCCTACAGGGGTATGGCTACACCTTC. Translated: CASSSRLQGYGYTF.

The rearrangement uses TRBV7-8 and TRBJ2-1; TRBD1 or TRBD2 may be the D gene (5 bases each). The last part of the DNA fits TRBJ2-7 better; the J call may be wrong. CDR1 and CDR2 (germline): SGHVS, FQNEAQ. The CDR3 is 16 residues long. This CDR3 reads CASSLGSLGESNEQYF. CDR3 coding DNA: TGTGCCAGCAGCTTAGGTTCTCTGGGGGAGAGCAATGAGCAGTACTTC.